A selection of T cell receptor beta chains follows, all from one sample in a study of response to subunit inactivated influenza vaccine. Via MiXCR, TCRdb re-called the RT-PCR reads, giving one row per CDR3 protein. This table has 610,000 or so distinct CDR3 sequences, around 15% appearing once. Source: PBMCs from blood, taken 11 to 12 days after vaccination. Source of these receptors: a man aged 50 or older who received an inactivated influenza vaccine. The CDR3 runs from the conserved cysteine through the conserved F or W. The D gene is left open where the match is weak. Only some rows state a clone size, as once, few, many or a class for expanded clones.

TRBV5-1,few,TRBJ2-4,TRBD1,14,TGCGCCAGCAGCCAGGACAGGGTTGGGGCCATTCAGTACTTC,CASSQDRVGAIQYF
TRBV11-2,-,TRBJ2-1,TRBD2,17,TGTGCCAGCAGCTTAGTTAGGGGACTAGCGGGGAAAACTGAGCAGTTCTTC,CASSLVRGLAGKTEQFF
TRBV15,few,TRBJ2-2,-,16,TGTGCCACCAGCAGAGATTCGAGAGTGGTCACCGGGGAGCTGTTTTTT,CATSRDSRVVTGELFF
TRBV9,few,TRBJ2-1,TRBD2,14,TGTGCCAGCAGCGCGGGACTAGATTTCTATGAGCAGTTCTTC,CASSAGLDFYEQFF
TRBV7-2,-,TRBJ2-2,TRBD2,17,TGTGCCAGCAGCTTAGTAGCGGGGGGGCCATCGGCCGGGGAGCTGTTTTTT,CASSLVAGGPSAGELFF
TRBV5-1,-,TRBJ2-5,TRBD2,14,TGCGCCAGCAGCTTGGCCAGACTAGCTGAGACCCAGTACTTC,CASSLARLAETQYF
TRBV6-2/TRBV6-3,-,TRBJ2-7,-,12,TGTGCCAGCACCCGTGGGGGCTACGAGCAGTACTTC,CASTRGGYEQYF
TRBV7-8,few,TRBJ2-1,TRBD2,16,TGTGCCAGCAGCGCACGGGAGGCGCTCTCCTACAATGAGCAGTTCTTC,CASSAREALSYNEQFF
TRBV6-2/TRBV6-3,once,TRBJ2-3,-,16,TGTGCCAGCAGCGCCCGTGGGGGTACTAGCACAGATACGCAGTATTTT,CASSARGGTSTDTQYF
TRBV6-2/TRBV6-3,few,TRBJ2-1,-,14,TGTGCCAGCAGTTACCCGAGACAGTACAATGAGCAGTTCTTC,CASSYPRQYNEQFF
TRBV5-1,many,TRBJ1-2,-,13,TGCGCCAGCAGCAAACGATCGGACTATGGCTACACCTTC,CASSKRSDYGYTF
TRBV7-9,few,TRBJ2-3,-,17,TGTGCCAGCAGCTTAGGTACTCCGGGACCTAGCACAGATACGCAGTATTTT,CASSLGTPGPSTDTQYF